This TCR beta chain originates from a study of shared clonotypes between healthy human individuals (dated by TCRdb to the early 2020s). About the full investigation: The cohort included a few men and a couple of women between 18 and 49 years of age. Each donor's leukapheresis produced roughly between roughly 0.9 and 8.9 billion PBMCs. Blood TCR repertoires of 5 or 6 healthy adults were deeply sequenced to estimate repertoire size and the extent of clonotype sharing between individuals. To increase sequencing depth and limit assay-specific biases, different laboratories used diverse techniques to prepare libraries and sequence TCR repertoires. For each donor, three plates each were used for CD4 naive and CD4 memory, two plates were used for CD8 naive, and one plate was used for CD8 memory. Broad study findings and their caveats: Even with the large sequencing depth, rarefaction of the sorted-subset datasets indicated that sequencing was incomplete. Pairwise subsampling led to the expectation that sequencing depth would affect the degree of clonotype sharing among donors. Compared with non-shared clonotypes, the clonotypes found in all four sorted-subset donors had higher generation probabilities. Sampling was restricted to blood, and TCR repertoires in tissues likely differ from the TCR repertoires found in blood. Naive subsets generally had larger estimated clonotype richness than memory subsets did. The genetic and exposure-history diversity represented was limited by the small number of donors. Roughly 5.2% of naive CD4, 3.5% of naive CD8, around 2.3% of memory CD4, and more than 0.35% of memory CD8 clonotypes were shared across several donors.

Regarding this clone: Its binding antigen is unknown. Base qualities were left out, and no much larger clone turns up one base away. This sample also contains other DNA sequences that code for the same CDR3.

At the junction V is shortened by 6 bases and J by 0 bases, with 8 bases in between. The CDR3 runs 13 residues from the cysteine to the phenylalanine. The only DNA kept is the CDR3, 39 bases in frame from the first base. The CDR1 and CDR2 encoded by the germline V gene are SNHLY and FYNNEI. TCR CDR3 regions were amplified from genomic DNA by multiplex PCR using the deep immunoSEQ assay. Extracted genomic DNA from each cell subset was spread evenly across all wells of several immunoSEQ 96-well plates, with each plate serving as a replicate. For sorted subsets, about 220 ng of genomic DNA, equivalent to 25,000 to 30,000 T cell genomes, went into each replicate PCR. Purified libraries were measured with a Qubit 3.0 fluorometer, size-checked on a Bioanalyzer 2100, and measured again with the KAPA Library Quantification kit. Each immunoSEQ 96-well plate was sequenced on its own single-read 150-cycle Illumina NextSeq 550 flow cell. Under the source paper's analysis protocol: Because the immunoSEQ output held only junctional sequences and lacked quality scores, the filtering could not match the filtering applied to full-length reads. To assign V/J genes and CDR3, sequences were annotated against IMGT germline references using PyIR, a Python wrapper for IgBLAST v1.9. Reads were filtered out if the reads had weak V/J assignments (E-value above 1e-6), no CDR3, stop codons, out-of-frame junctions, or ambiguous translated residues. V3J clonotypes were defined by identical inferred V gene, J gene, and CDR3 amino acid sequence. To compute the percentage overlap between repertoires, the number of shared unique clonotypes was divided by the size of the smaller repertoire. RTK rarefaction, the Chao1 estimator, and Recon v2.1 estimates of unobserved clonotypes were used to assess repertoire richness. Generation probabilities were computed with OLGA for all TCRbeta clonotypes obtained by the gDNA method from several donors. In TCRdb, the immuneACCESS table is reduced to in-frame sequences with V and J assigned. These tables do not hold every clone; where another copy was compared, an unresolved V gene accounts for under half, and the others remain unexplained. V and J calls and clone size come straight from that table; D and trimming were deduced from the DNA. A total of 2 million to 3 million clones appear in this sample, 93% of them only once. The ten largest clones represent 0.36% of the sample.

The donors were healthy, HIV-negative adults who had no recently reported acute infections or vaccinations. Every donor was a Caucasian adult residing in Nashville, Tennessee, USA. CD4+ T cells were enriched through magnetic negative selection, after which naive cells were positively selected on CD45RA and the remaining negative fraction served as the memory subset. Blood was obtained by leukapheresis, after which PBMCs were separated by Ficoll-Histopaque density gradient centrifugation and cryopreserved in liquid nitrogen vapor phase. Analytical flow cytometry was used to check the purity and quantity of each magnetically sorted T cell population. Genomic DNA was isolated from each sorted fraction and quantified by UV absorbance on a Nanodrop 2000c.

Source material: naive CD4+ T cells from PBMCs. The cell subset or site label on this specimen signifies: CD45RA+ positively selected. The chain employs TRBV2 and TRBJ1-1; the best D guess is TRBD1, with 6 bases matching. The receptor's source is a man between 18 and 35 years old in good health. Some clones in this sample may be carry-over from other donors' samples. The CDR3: CASSGDMNTEAFF. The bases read TGTGCCAGCAGCGGGGACATGAACACTGAAGCTTTCTTT.